The T cell receptor beta chain under discussion was sequenced for a study of siplizumab effects on memory and regulatory T cells (dated by TCRdb to 2018 to 2020). Notes on the research overall: The effect of the anti-CD2 antibody siplizumab on alloreactive T-cell subsets was examined in allogeneic mixed lymphocyte reactions constructed from human PBMCs. The paper's findings and limits, for the study overall: Siplizumab significantly lowered the cumulative frequency of alloreactive sequences that could be traced to unstimulated CD4+ memory T cells. Because sequences below about 10^-5 frequency were poorly captured, only a minor fraction of alloreactive clones could be mapped to unstimulated subsets. Whether proliferating Tregs from siplizumab cultures were suppressive was not functionally confirmed. For roughly 80-96% of proliferating CD4+ or CD8+ clones, no naive or memory phenotype could be assigned. Among mappable alloreactive CD4+ clones, the Treg-derived fraction averaged 68.8% with siplizumab versus around 25% in control reactions. Greater diversity appeared to be present in unstimulated naive T cells than in memory T cells, and a substantial contribution to the alloresponse seemed to be made by naive cells.

Libraries were prepared through the immunoSEQ multiplex PCR assay. Each sample had 9 x 10^4 or so TCR templates assayed by the deep sequencing platform. Genomic DNA extracted from sorted T cells was used for TCRbeta CDR3 sequencing. On the study's bioinformatics: The R programming language was used for the clonal analysis of the TCRbeta CDR3 data. Unstimulated samples were compared with post-reaction CFSE-low samples to define alloreactive CD4+ and CD8+ clones. By matching sequences to the repertoires of sorted unstimulated Treg and non-Treg cells, each alloreactive CD4+ clone was assigned a regulatory or non-regulatory origin. TCRdb limited this immuneACCESS table to in-frame rearrangements with V and J called. A share of clones is missing; checked studies link under half to unresolved V genes, and the rest is unexplained. V, J and clone size derive from that table, while D and trimming were established from the DNA sequence. This sample gives 100,000 or so clones in total; approximately 91% of them show up just once. The top ten hold about 12% of the sample.

CDR1 and CDR2, looked up from the germline V gene, are SGHAT and FQNNGV. The CDR3 runs 15 amino acids, cysteine and phenylalanine included. Only the CDR3 region is kept as DNA, spanning 45 bases read in frame from base 1. Compared with germline, V lacks 8 bases and J lacks 5 bases; bases without a gene match: 10. Sorted unstimulated T cells and proliferating T cells recovered from mixed lymphocyte reactions underwent TCRbeta CDR3 sequencing. Fresh whole blood from nine to eleven HLA-typed healthy donors served as the source for isolating PBMCs. To map where alloreactive clones came from, CD4+ non-regulatory T cells in the unstimulated state were FACS-sorted. Comments on this clone: The specificity of this receptor is unknown. Per-nucleotide qualities are absent, and no much larger clonotype sits a single base away.

The chain uses TRBV11-2 and TRBJ2-2; TRBD2 agrees with 8 junctional bases. This sequence originates from a human donor in good health. Source material: non-Treg CD4+ T cells sorted from blood. This sample's cell subset or site label indicates: FACS-sorted unstimulated CD4+ non-regulatory T cells. The sequence in DNA is TGTGCCAGCGGTCCAGCGGGAGTACCGACCGGGGAGCTGTTTTTT. This yields the protein CASGPAGVPTGELFF.